Listed below are T cell receptor beta chains from one sample, sequenced in a study of long-term antiretroviral therapy in people with HIV. Sequencing used immunoSEQ multiplex PCR; TCRdb keeps in-frame clones, though not all of them. The data hold 25,000 to 30,000 clones, with around 83% observed a single time. This material consisted of unsorted PBMCs, taken 2.7 years after starting antiretroviral therapy. The receptors were gathered from a man aged 35 to 55 with HIV. The CDR3 runs from the conserved cysteine through the conserved F or W. A D gene is named only where the DNA matches it firmly. Some rows mark clone size as missing; the rest say once, few, many or name a class of expanded clone.

J | D | V | size | DNA | CDR3
TRBJ2-7 | TRBD2 | TRBV5-5 | few | TGTGCCAGCAGCTCGAATCCCGGGACTATGGGGTCCTACGAGCAGTACTTC | CASSSNPGTMGSYEQYF
TRBJ2-5 | - | TRBV29-1 | - | TGCAGCGTCATGGACGTTGAAGAGACCCAGTACTTC | CSVMDVEETQYF
TRBJ1-5 | - | TRBV7-2 | - | TGTGCCAGCAGATCCACAGGGTTAAGTCAGCCCCAGCATTTT | CASRSTGLSQPQHF
TRBJ2-7 | TRBD1 | TRBV30 | - | TGTGCCTGGAGTGTACTAGGGACAGGGAAAACCTACGAGCAGTACTTC | CAWSVLGTGKTYEQYF
TRBJ2-5 | - | TRBV5-1 | - | TGCGCCAGCAGCTCCTCCCGGGCCCCTTCCCAAGAGACCCAGTACTTC | CASSSSRAPSQETQYF
TRBJ1-3 | - | TRBV4-1 | - | TGCGCCAGCAGCCAAGTTGCCGAACGATGGGACACCATATATTTT | CASSQVAERWDTIYF
TRBJ1-1 | - | TRBV30 | few | TGTGCCTGGAGTGTTTCTTCGTACGACACTGAAGCTTTCTTT | CAWSVSSYDTEAFF
TRBJ2-1 | - | TRBV9 | - | TGTGCCAGCAGCGTAGATGGGGGCGCTTACAATGAGCAGTTCTTC | CASSVDGGAYNEQFF
TRBJ1-1 | TRBD1 | TRBV6-5 | - | TGTGCCAGCAGTTATAGGACAGGGATAGAAGCTTTCTTT | CASSYRTGIEAFF
TRBJ2-7 | - | TRBV28 | - | TGTGCCAGCAGAACGGACAGCTCCTACGAGCAGTACTTC | CASRTDSSYEQYF
TRBJ2-3 | - | TRBV29-1 | - | TGCAGCGCCGCATGGGTGAGCACAGATACGCAGTATTTT | CSAAWVSTDTQYF
TRBJ1-1 | - | TRBV5-1 | few | TGCGCCAGCAGACGCGGTGGAGGGGACACTGAAGCTTTCTTT | CASRRGGGDTEAFF
TRBJ1-2 | - | TRBV4-3 | - | TGCGCCAGCAGCCAAGGTAGCGTTGAAGCTGGGACGGGGTACACCTTC | CASSQGSVEAGTGYTF
TRBJ1-1 | - | TRBV5-1 | - | TGCGCCAGCAGCTTGGGTGGGGGGCAGAACACTGAAGCTTTCTTT | CASSLGGGQNTEAFF
TRBJ2-7 | TRBD1 | TRBV29-1 | - | TGCAGCGTTGAAGGTGGAGGACAGGGAACCTACGAGCAGTACTTC | CSVEGGGQGTYEQYF
TRBJ1-3 | - | TRBV21-1 | once | TGTGCCAGCAGCAAAGATGTTGGCACCATATATTTT | CASSKDVGTIYF
TRBJ1-4 | - | TRBV4-3 | - | TGCGCCAGCAGCCAAGACCGGGCAGGGCAAAAACTGTTTTTT | CASSQDRAGQKLFF
TRBJ2-3 | - | TRBV10-1 | - | TGCGCCAGCTCGCGCGGGACTGGCACAGATACGCAGTATTTT | CASSRGTGTDTQYF
TRBJ2-7 | - | TRBV5-1 | - | TGCGCCAGCAGCCCCCCCGGACAAATCTACGAGCAGTACTTC | CASSPPGQIYEQYF
TRBJ2-5 | TRBD2 | TRBV19 | - | TGTGCCAGTAGTGGGGGGACTAGCGGGGGCTTGTACCAAGAGACCCAGTACTTC | CASSGGTSGGLYQETQYF
TRBJ1-2 | - | TRBV7-6 | - | TGTGCCAGCAGCCCTCTCTTTTATGGCTACACCTTC | CASSPLFYGYTF
TRBJ2-2 | - | TRBV30 | - | TGTGCCTGGAGAAAGGACACGAACACCGGGGAGCTGTTTTTT | CAWRKDTNTGELFF
TRBJ2-2 | - | TRBV19 | once | TGTGCCAGTAGTTCCAGGGGGGCCGGGGAGCTGTTTTTT | CASSSRGAGELFF
TRBJ2-7 | - | TRBV27 | - | TGTGCCAGCAGCCGAACAGTTTCATCCTACGAGCAGTACTTC | CASSRTVSSYEQYF
TRBJ2-7 | - | TRBV9 | medium-sized | TGTGCCAGCAGCGTAAACTCGGCGGGGCCTTACGAGCAGTACTTC | CASSVNSAGPYEQYF
TRBJ1-2 | TRBD1 | TRBV14 | - | TGTGCCAGCAGCCCGGGACAGGGTGGCTACACCTTC | CASSPGQGGYTF
TRBJ2-5 | TRBD1 | TRBV10-3 | - | TGTGCCATCAGAGGGACAGGGGGGAAGGAGACCCAGTACTTC | CAIRGTGGKETQYF
TRBJ1-5 | TRBD1 | TRBV7-9 | few | TGTGCCAGCAGCTTGACAGGGGGGATAGGGGGCAATCAGCCCCAGCATTTT | CASSLTGGIGGNQPQHF
TRBJ2-7 | TRBD2 | TRBV6-5 | - | TGTGCCAGCAGTTACAAAGCGGGGCCATACGAGCAGTACTTC | CASSYKAGPYEQYF
TRBJ2-7 | - | TRBV7-3 | - | TGTGCCAGCAGCTCCAAAAATGACAGCTTTCTCGAGCAGTACTTC | CASSSKNDSFLEQYF
TRBJ1-4 | - | TRBV7-2 | - | TGTGCCAGCAGCTTGGGATTGAATGAAAAACTGTTTTTT | CASSLGLNEKLFF
TRBJ2-2 | TRBD1 | TRBV7-9 | - | TGTGCCAGCAGCCCCCGGGACAGGGGGAACACCGGGGAGCTGTTTTTT | CASSPRDRGNTGELFF
TRBJ1-4 | TRBD1 | TRBV2 | - | TGTGCCATTACCGGGACAGGGGGCGCGTATAATGAAAAACTGTTTTTT | CAITGTGGAYNEKLFF
TRBJ2-7 | TRBD1 | TRBV5-4 | - | TGTGCCAGCAGCTTGTCAGGGGGCAGAACCTACGAGCAGTACTTC | CASSLSGGRTYEQYF
TRBJ2-7 | TRBD1 | TRBV29-1 | once | TGCAGCGTTGGGCCGGGACAGGCACACGAGCAGTACTTC | CSVGPGQAHEQYF